The 11 T cell receptor beta chains below were found in one sample sequenced in a study of blood T cell repertoires in COVID-19. Sequencing used immunoSEQ multiplex PCR; TCRdb keeps in-frame clones, though not all of them. The sample lists about 120,000 clones, roughly 80% seen once, with 12% in the top ten. Sequenced: peripheral blood. The origin of the receptors is a human donor in a cohort sampled during active COVID-19.

The chain carries TRBV2 and TRBJ1-2; D is possibly TRBD1 (6 bases). V lost 6 bases, J lost 5 bases, and 19 bases lay in between. Germline lookup yields CDR1 SNHLY and CDR2 FYNNEI. This CDR3 has 15 amino acids. This CDR3 is CASRTGTSVSYGYTF. In DNA form, the CDR3 reads TGTGCCAGCAGAACCGGGACATCGGTCTCATATGGCTACACCTTC.

The V and J genes are TRBV4-3 and TRBJ1-5; tentative D call: TRBD1 (5 bases). The germline V gene encodes CDR1 LGHNA and CDR2 YSLEER. This CDR3 spans 16 amino acids. V dropped 0 bases and J dropped 7 bases, with 16 bases sitting between them. The CDR3 DNA follows: TGCGCCAGCAGCCAAGATTTCCGCCAGGGCGGCCAGCCCCAGCATTTT. It encodes CASSQDFRQGGQPQHF.

This chain connects TRBV6-5 to TRBJ2-2; 9 nucleotides line up with TRBD1. This CDR3 region has 16 residues. V lost 4 bases to trimming and J lost 4 bases; unmatched junction nucleotides: 7. From germline, CDR1 is MNHEY and CDR2 SVGAGI. The CDR3 DNA reads as TGTGCCAGCAGTTCCACAGGGGGCTGGGGCACCGGGGAGCTGTTTTTT. Translating gives CASSSTGGWGTGELFF.

This clone has just a few counts. J is TRBJ2-7 and V is TRBV27; 8 bases agree with TRBD2. Germline CDR1 MNHEY, CDR2 SMNVEV (reference sequence). V shed 0 bases and J 4 bases; nucleotides not matched to a gene: 8. The CDR3 spans 16 residues. The CDR3 reads CASSLSAGGVVYEQYF. Written as DNA, the CDR3 is TGTGCCAGCAGTTTATCGGCCGGGGGGGTGGTTTACGAGCAGTACTTC.

V gene TRBV19 combines with J gene TRBJ2-3, with a weak D call TRBD2 (5 bases). This CDR3 contains 15 residues. Deletions cut 5 bases from V and 5 bases from J, with 17 bases between. CDR1 and CDR2 (germline): LNHDA, SQIVND (reference sequence). This CDR3 reads CASSVALGSVDTQYF. The CDR3 DNA reads TGTGCCAGTAGTGTAGCTTTGGGTAGCGTAGATACGCAGTATTTT.

The count of this clone is one. This chain connects TRBV13 to TRBJ2-2, with 9 bases lining up with TRBD1. Germline CDR1 is PRHDT and CDR2 is FYEKMQ (reference sequence). The CDR3 runs 18 residues. V lost 0 bases to trimming and J lost 5 bases; unmatched junction nucleotides: 10. The CDR3 here is CASSLGLPGQGMTGELFF. The CDR3 DNA is TGTGCCAGCAGCTTAGGCTTACCGGGACAGGGAATGACCGGGGAGCTGTTTTTT.

This clone was seen a single time. The rearrangement joins TRBV7-2 to TRBJ2-7; 9 bases agree with TRBD1. Looked up from germline, CDR1 is SGHTA and CDR2 is FQGNSA. V dropped 4 bases and J dropped 2; count of bases not matched to a gene: 6. The CDR3 runs to 15 residues. CDR3 sequence (DNA): TGTGCCAGCAGCTCAACCGGGACAGGGCCCTACGAGCAGTACTTC. Translation gives CASSSTGTGPYEQYF. The full variable domain, rest sourced from reference TRBV7-2 and TRBJ2-7, is GAGVSQSPSNKVTEKGKDVELRCDPISGHTALYWYRQSLGQGLEFLIYFQGNSAPDKSGLPSDRFSAERTGGSVSTLTIQRTQQEDSAVYLCASSSTGTGPYEQYFGPGTRLTVT.

This chain joins TRBV6-5 and TRBJ1-4; no clear D gene. CDR1 and CDR2 (germline): MNHEY, SVGAGI. This CDR3 is 14 amino acids long. Trimming cost V 2 bases and J 7 bases, with 11 bases left between them. The CDR3 coding sequence is TGTGCCAGCAGTTACGCGGGAGGGATTGAAAAACTGTTTTTT. Its protein is CASSYAGGIEKLFF.

This chain uses TRBV6-6 with TRBJ2-5; perhaps TRBD2 as D (5 bases). Germline V lookup: CDR1 MNHNY, CDR2 SVGAGI (reference sequence). V lost 2 bases and J 0 bases, leaving 10 bases between the germline ends. CDR3 length: 15 residues. The CDR3 bases are TGTGCCAGCAGTTACGACTACATAGACCAAGAGACCCAGTACTTC. Residues: CASSYDYIDQETQYF.

A single count supports this clone. The chain carries TRBV7-9 and TRBJ2-1; 11 bases fit TRBD2. V shed 1 base and J 4 bases; nucleotides not matched to a gene: 3. CDR1 SEHNR and CDR2 FQNEAQ come from the germline V gene (reference sequence). The CDR3 has 16 amino acids. The CDR3 DNA follows: TGTGCCAGCAGCTTAGGACTAGCGGGGTTGTACAATGAGCAGTTCTTC. It codes for CASSLGLAGLYNEQFF.

V is TRBV5-4 and J is TRBJ1-4; perhaps TRBD1 as D (6 bases). CDR1 SGHNT and CDR2 YYREEE come from the germline V gene (reference sequence). CDR3 length: 15 residues. The V end was cut by 4 bases, the J end by 5 bases, with 15 bases between. The CDR3 bases are TGTGCCAGCAGCACAGCCGGGACAAGGAATGAAAAACTGTTTTTT. Translated, it gives CASSTAGTRNEKLFF.